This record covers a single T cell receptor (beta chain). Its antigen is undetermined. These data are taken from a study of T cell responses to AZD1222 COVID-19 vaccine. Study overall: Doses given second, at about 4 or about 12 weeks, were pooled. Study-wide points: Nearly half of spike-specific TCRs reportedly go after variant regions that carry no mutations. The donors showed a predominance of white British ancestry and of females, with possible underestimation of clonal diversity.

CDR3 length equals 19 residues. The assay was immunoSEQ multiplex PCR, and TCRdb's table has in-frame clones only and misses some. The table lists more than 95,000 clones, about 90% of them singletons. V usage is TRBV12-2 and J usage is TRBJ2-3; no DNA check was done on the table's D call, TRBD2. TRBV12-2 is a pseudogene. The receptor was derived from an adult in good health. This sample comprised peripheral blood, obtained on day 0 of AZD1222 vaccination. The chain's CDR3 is CASRLVGLSGGGVRDTQYF. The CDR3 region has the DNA TGTGCAAGTCGCTTAGTGGGTCTTTCTGGCGGGGGGGTGAGAGATACGCAGTATTTT.